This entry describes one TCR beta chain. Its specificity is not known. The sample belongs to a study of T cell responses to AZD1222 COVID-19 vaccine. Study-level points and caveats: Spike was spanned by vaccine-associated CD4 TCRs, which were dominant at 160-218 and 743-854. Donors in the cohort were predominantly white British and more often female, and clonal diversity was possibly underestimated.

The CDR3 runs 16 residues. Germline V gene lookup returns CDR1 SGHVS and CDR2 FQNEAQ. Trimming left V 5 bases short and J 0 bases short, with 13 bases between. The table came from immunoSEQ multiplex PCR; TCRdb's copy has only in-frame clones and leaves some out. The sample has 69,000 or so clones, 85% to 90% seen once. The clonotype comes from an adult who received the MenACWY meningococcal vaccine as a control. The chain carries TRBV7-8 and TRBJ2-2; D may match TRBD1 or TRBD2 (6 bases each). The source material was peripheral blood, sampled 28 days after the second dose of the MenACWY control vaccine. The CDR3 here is CASSIRGGTNTGELFF. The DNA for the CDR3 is TGTGCCAGCAGCATCAGAGGGGGGACGAACACCGGGGAGCTGTTTTTT.